A single T cell receptor (beta chain) is shown here with its context. Genomic DNA was employed as the template in profiling TCR beta VDJ and CDR3. One entry per CDR3 protein results from TCRdb running MiXCR on the reads. The sample contains tens of thousands of distinct CDR3 sequences, roughly 72% of which appear only once. Sequencing involved patients with CD8+CD57+ cell expansion previously shown by flow cytometry. This sample is drawn from a study of CD8+CD57+ T cells in acquired aplastic anemia. This CDR3 comprises 12 residues. From germline, CDR1 is SGHVS and CDR2 FQNEAQ. Trimming cost V 3 bases and J 7 bases, with 10 bases left between them.

The sequenced sample consisted of sorted CD4+, CD8+, or CD8+CD57+ T cells (not recorded which) from PBMCs. The chain couples TRBV7-8 to TRBJ2-7; D call uncertain. The TCR was taken from a human donor with aplastic anemia. This chain's CDR3 is CASSLDRMEQYF. DNA of the CDR3: TGTGCCAGCAGCTTGGATAGGATGGAGCAGTACTTC.